The 26 T cell receptor beta chains presented below share a single source sample, sequenced in a study of CD8+CD57+ T cells in acquired aplastic anemia. Genomic DNA acted as the template from which TCR beta VDJ combination and CDR3 sequence profiling were carried out. TCRdb re-called the reads with MiXCR, one entry per CDR3 protein. The table records fewer than 250,000 distinct CDR3 sequences, around 46% of them present only once. It was patients with CD8+CD57+ cell expansion by flow cytometry who were chosen for sequencing. The sample comprised sorted CD4+, CD8+, or CD8+CD57+ T cells (not recorded which) from PBMCs. These receptors were collected from a human donor with aplastic anemia.

CDR3 nucleotide sequence: TGTGCTTACCTTGACCTAGCGGGAGGGCCGGGAAATGAGCAGTATTTT. Its translation is CAYLDLAGGPGNEQYF. The V and J genes are TRBV11-1 and TRBJ2-3; 12 bases match TRBD2. Per the germline V gene, CDR1 is SGHAT and CDR2 is FQDESV (reference sequence). The CDR3 is 16 residues long.

This clonotype was recorded at least ten times. The chain joins TRBV7-6 to TRBJ2-3; TRBD2 might be the D (5 bases). Trimming removed 0 bases from V and 3 bases from J, with 7 bases in between. The CDR3 contains 14 residues. Germline V gene sequence: CDR1 SGHVS, CDR2 FNYEAQ. CDR3 bases: TGTGCCAGCAGCTTAGCCGGACTTACAGATACGCAGTATTTT. Amino acid sequence: CASSLAGLTDTQYF.

There are many counts of this clonotype. As DNA, the CDR3 is TGTGCCAGCGGAGGGACAGGGGGGGCAGATACGCAGTATTTT. The encoded protein is CASGGTGGADTQYF. The chain recombines TRBV6-1 with TRBJ2-3, with TRBD1 matching 11 bases. After removal of 8 bases from V and 4 bases from J, the junction contained 5 bases not matched to a gene. Germline CDR1 and CDR2: MNHNS and SASEGT. CDR3 length equals 14 residues.

This sequence joins TRBV29-1 and TRBJ1-1; D is uncertain. The germline CDR1 and CDR2 sequences are SQVTM and ANQGSEA. The CDR3 contains 12 residues. V was clipped by 5 bases and J by 0 bases, with 7 bases between them. For the CDR3, the DNA is TGCAGCGTTTGGTCAGTGAACACTGAAGCTTTCTTT. This gives the protein CSVWSVNTEAFF.

V gene TRBV14 combines with J gene TRBJ2-7, with D hard to call. In germline, CDR1 is SGHDN, CDR2 FVKESK. V was pared by 1 base and J by 4 bases, with 11 bases between. CDR3 length: 14 residues. CDR3 residues: CASSQGFGTYEQYF. The CDR3 region has the DNA TGTGCCAGCAGCCAAGGTTTCGGCACTTACGAGCAGTACTTC.

This clonotype came up a few times. The V call is TRBV30, the J call TRBJ2-1; 8 bases match TRBD2. Trimming at V came to 8 bases and at J to 4 bases, leaving 10 bases not matched to a gene. Looked up from germline, CDR1 is GTSNPN and CDR2 is SVGIG (reference sequence). The length of the CDR3 is 14 residues. The CDR3 nucleotides are TGTGCCGGGCAGGGTAGCGGGACGTACAATGAGCAGTTCTTC. This sequence encodes CAGQGSGTYNEQFF. The complete variable domain, with remaining parts taken from reference TRBV30 and TRBJ2-1, reads SQTIHQWPATLVQPVGSPLSLECTVEGTSNPNLYWYRQAAGRGLQLLFYSVGIGQISSEVPQNLSASRPQDRQFILSSKKLLLSDSGFYLCAGQGSGTYNEQFFGPGTRLTVL.

The chain uses TRBV27 and TRBJ1-5; D is unresolved. The germline V gene encodes CDR1 MNHEY and CDR2 SMNVEV (reference sequence). The CDR3 has 13 residues. Trimming stripped 3 bases from V and 4 bases from J, with 7 bases between. For the CDR3, the DNA is TGTGCCAGCAGTTTTGCGCAGAATCAGCCCCAGCATTTT. Residues: CASSFAQNQPQHF.

The rearrangement uses TRBV7-9 and TRBJ2-7; TRBD1 matches 9 bases. V was pared by 5 bases and J by 2 bases, with 7 bases of the junction left unmatched. The CDR3 is made up of 15 amino acids. The V gene's germline CDR1 is SEHNR and CDR2 FQNEAQ (reference sequence). CDR3 protein: CASSPGTGLPYEQYF. Here the CDR3 DNA reads TGTGCCAGCAGCCCCGGGACAGGGCTGCCCTACGAGCAGTACTTC. The variable domain in full, completed from reference TRBV7-9 and TRBJ2-7, reads DTGVSQNPRHKITKRGQNVTFRCDPISEHNRLYWYRQTLGQGPEFLTYFQNEAQLEKSRLLSDRFSAERPKGSFSTLEIQRTEQGDSAMYLCASSPGTGLPYEQYFGPGTRLTVT.

This clonotype has at least ten counts. The chain carries TRBV10-2 and TRBJ1-6; 10 positions match TRBD1. CDR1 WSHSY and CDR2 SAAADI come from the germline V gene. The CDR3 contains 12 residues. Trimming cost V 8 bases and J 11 bases; bases outside gene matches: 3. The CDR3 nucleotides read TGCGCCAGCCGGACAGGGGGTACACCCCTCCACTTT. Its translation is CASRTGGTPLHF.

V usage is TRBV9 and J usage is TRBJ1-2, with a tentative D call TRBD1 (6 bases). Looked up from germline, CDR1 is SGDLS and CDR2 is YYNGEE. The V end lost 5 bases, the J end lost 4 bases, and 15 bases lay between the germline ends. CDR3 size: 14 residues. The DNA for the CDR3 is TGTGCCAGCAGGGCAGGGGTGCGTGGCTATGGCTACACCTTC. This gives the protein CASRAGVRGYGYTF.

This chain uses TRBV7-3 with TRBJ2-7; D unclear. V gave up 6 bases and J gave up 9 bases, with 24 bases separating them. From germline, CDR1 is SGHTA and CDR2 FQGTGA. The CDR3 runs to 15 residues. In DNA, the CDR3 is TGTGCCAGCAGTGAATCTCTACTTAATATGGTGGGGCAGTACTTC. It encodes CASSESLLNMVGQYF.

This clonotype was recorded a few times. This chain links TRBV5-5 with TRBJ1-1; TRBD1 is a possible D gene (5 bases). CDR1 and CDR2 (germline): SGHKS, YYEKEE (reference sequence). Trimming removed 5 bases at V and 10 bases at J, with 12 bases between. The CDR3 totals 11 residues. The CDR3 coding sequence is TGTGCCAGCAGACGGGGACTGGTAGCTTTCTTT. Its protein product is CASRRGLVAFF.

The chain links TRBV27 to TRBJ1-6; no definite D call. CDR1 and CDR2 (germline): MNHEY, SMNVEV (reference sequence). The CDR3 sequence is 13 residues long. V was trimmed by 5 bases and J by 9 bases, leaving 11 bases between them. The CDR3 bases are TGTGCCAGCAGTACCCGTCGGCCTTCACCCCTCCACTTT. Its translation is CASSTRRPSPLHF.

This clonotype was detected ten times or more. The chain combines TRBV5-1 with TRBJ2-6; 11 bases agree with TRBD1. The CDR3 contains 18 residues. Losses at the gene ends were 4 bases for V and 3 bases for J; bases not matched to a gene: 9. CDR1 is SGHRS and CDR2 is YFSETQ in the germline V gene. In DNA form, the CDR3 reads TGCGCCAGCAGCCCTACGGACAGGGGGCTAGGTGGGGCCAACGTCCTGACTTTC. Its protein is CASSPTDRGLGGANVLTF.

In this sample, this clonotype turned up many times. The V call is TRBV14, the J call TRBJ2-5; TRBD1 agrees at 8 bases. After removal of 7 bases from V and 1 base from J, the junction contained 8 bases not matched to a gene. The CDR3 is made up of 15 amino acids. The germline V gene has CDR1 SGHDN and CDR2 FVKESK. CDR3 nucleotides: TGTGCCAGCAAGCCGGGACAGGTCCTCCAAGAGACCCAGTACTTC. This translates into CASKPGQVLQETQYF.

The chain combines TRBV7-2 with TRBJ2-1; D is ambiguous. CDR3 length equals 13 residues. V was pared by 5 bases and J by 5 bases, with 10 bases between. CDR1 and CDR2 from the germline V gene are SGHTA and FQGNSA. The CDR3 reads CASSPRVDNEQFF. The CDR3 nucleotides are TGTGCCAGCAGCCCACGGGTCGACAATGAGCAGTTCTTC.

This clonotype has only a few counts. The rearrangement uses TRBV9 and TRBJ2-3, with 7 positions matching TRBD2. The CDR3 consists of 16 residues. J gave up 1 base and V 4 bases, and 9 bases lay outside the gene matches. CDR1 SGDLS and CDR2 YYNGEE come from the germline V gene. The CDR3, as DNA: TGTGCCAGCAGCCCCCACAGCGGGGCGGGCACAGATACGCAGTATTTT. It codes for CASSPHSGAGTDTQYF.

This chain links TRBV24-1 with TRBJ2-7, with 8 bases fitting TRBD2. CDR1 KGHDR and CDR2 SFDVKD come from the germline V gene. Trimming cost V 1 base and J 8 bases; bases outside gene matches: 3. This CDR3 is 13 amino acids long. CDR3: CATSDFAGGKQYF. The CDR3 region has the DNA TGTGCCACCAGTGATTTCGCGGGAGGCAAGCAGTACTTC.

A remark on this clonotype: The junction does not match germline at one end; this may be a read error. This chain joins TRBV20-1 and TRBJ1-5, with no clear D. The CDR3 has 11 amino acids. In germline, CDR1 is DFQATT, CDR2 SNEGSKA (reference sequence). Here the CDR3 DNA reads TGCAGTGCTAGAAGCGGGGAGCCTCAGCATTTT. It is translated as CSARSGEPQHF.

In this sample, this clonotype turned up many times. The chain couples TRBV7-9 to TRBJ1-1, with a weak D call TRBD1 (5 bases). This CDR3 comprises 14 residues. Trimming removed 5 bases from V and 4 bases from J, with 14 bases in between. Germline CDR1 reads SEHNR; CDR2 reads FQNEAQ (reference sequence). CDR3 nucleotide sequence: TGTGCCAGCAGCCCCGGGGGGGGAGTCACTGAAGCTTTCTTT. This gives the protein CASSPGGGVTEAFF.

About this clonotype: Because the CDR3 is missing its conserved closing phenylalanine or tryptophan, this is likely a read error. The chain uses TRBV19 and TRBJ2-2; 7 bases align to TRBD1. CDR1 is LNHDA, CDR2 SQIVND, per germline (reference sequence). Germline trimming cut 4 bases from V and 2 bases from J; bases unmatched to any gene: 7. CDR3 length equals 16 residues. CDR3 in amino acids: CASSTLRGRNTGELFS. The CDR3 region has the DNA TGTGCCAGTAGTACACTCAGGGGGAGAAACACCGGGGAGCTGTTTTCT.

This clonotype was seen only a few times. The chain is built from TRBV6-2 or TRBV6-3 and TRBJ1-5; 10 positions match TRBD1. The CDR3 loop spans 16 amino acids. Trimming removed 6 bases from V and 3 bases from J; junction bases left unmatched: 8. From germline, CDR1 is MNHEY and CDR2 SVGEGT. The CDR3 DNA reads TGTGCCAGCAGACCCGGGACAGGGGTCATCAATCAGCCCCAGCATTTT. This translates into CASRPGTGVINQPQHF.

The chain couples TRBV12-3 or TRBV12-4 to TRBJ1-6; D is perhaps TRBD1 (6 bases). The CDR3 extends over 14 amino acids. Trimming removed 5 bases at V and 10 bases at J, with 15 bases between. The CDR3 loop is CASSLRQARSPLHF. The CDR3 region has the DNA TGTGCCAGCAGTCTCAGACAGGCCCGGTCACCCCTCCACTTT.

This clonotype was seen repeatedly, ten times or more. This chain joins TRBV30 and TRBJ1-6; D gene ambiguous. Germline V CDR1 and CDR2: GTSNPN, SVGIG (reference sequence). This CDR3 contains 14 residues. V was clipped by 0 bases and J by 4 bases, with 7 bases between them. The chain's CDR3 is CAWSVPQYNSPLHF. The CDR3 nucleotides are TGTGCCTGGAGTGTACCGCAGTATAATTCACCCCTCCACTTT.

Many counts were recorded for this clonotype. The V and J genes are TRBV6-6 and TRBJ1-1; possibly TRBD1 for D (5 bases). The ends were cut back, 7 bases at V and 0 bases at J, with 9 bases in the middle. CDR1 and CDR2 from the germline V gene are MNHNY and SVGAGI (reference sequence). The CDR3 contains 13 residues. The CDR3, as DNA: TGTGCCAGCAACGGACAAATGAACACTGAAGCTTTCTTT. Amino acids: CASNGQMNTEAFF.

This clonotype was counted a few times. The chain links TRBV29-1 to TRBJ1-4; D gene uncertain. The CDR3 is 11 residues long. Germline V gene sequence: CDR1 SQVTM, CDR2 ANQGSEA. Between the trimmed V and J ends, which lost 6 bases and 6 bases, there was a span of 8 bases. CDR3 residues: CSVVSYEKLFF. The CDR3 region has the DNA TGCAGCGTAGTTTCGTATGAAAAACTGTTTTTT. Filled out from reference TRBV29-1 and TRBJ1-4, the complete variable domain reads SAVISQKPSRDICQRGTSLTIQCQVDSQVTMMFWYRQQPGQSLTLIATANQGSEATYESGFVIDKFPISRPNLTFSTLTVSNMSPEDSSIYLCSVVSYEKLFFGSGTQLSVL.